This T cell receptor (beta chain) comes out of a study of radiation and T cells in renal cell carcinoma. Study-level background: Nephrectomy followed 15 Gy stereotactic body radiation by 4 weeks.

Here immunoSEQ multiplex PCR was the method, and the copy in TCRdb shows in-frame clones only, minus some. The table has more than 100,000 clones, around 90% seen once. The time point: blood 2 weeks post-SBRT. Indicated treatment: 15 Gy SBRT to primary tumor, nephrectomy 4 weeks later. Serial blood draws occurred at baseline and 2 and 4 weeks post-SBRT. Clear cell pathology was present in this patient's renal cell carcinoma. V was clipped by 4 bases and J by 2 bases; unmatched bases: 11. The length of the CDR3 is 19 residues. Germline assignment: CDR1 SGHNT and CDR2 YYREEE (reference sequence). This sequence originates from a woman in her seventies with renal cell carcinoma. This sequence joins TRBV5-4 and TRBJ2-3; 15 nucleotides match TRBD2. The material was blood, obtained from a patient whose treatment included radiotherapy and nephrectomy. The CDR3 spells CASSPVRTSGGGTTDTQYF. In DNA, the CDR3 is TGTGCCAGCAGCCCGGTTCGGACTAGCGGGGGGGGCACCACAGATACGCAGTATTTT.